This passage covers 32 T cell receptor beta chains from one sample sequenced in a study of cytomegalovirus exposure and HLA in healthy donors. PCR amplification relied on 60 Vbeta primers (plus 13 Jbeta primers). The data were produced by immunoSEQ multiplex PCR, yet TCRdb's version contains in-frame clones alone and is incomplete. The sample yields about 260,000 clones, roughly two thirds seen once. Material for sequencing was PBMCs. The receptors originated from a female donor in good health and CMV-seronegative.

V gene TRBV6-6 combines with J gene TRBJ2-4; maybe TRBD1 (6 bases). Germline CDR1 is MNHNY and CDR2 is SVGAGI (reference sequence). The V gene lost 6 bases and the J gene lost 8 bases, with 17 bases spanning the gap. There are 14 residues in the CDR3. CDR3 sequence (DNA): TGTGCCAGCAGGACGACAGGCAGATCGGACATTCAGTACTTC. The encoded protein is CASRTTGRSDIQYF.

The chain carries TRBV15 and TRBJ2-5, with TRBD2 matching over 15 bases. CDR1 is LNHNV and CDR2 is YYDKDF in the germline V gene (reference sequence). The CDR3 is 16 residues long. V shed 6 bases and J 11 bases; nucleotides not matched to a gene: 13. The CDR3 bases are TGTGCCACCAGTGGGACCCCGGGACTAGCGGGAGGAGAGCAGTACTTC. It specifies CATSGTPGLAGGEQYF.

The chain joins TRBV6-6 to TRBJ2-7, with 13 positions matching TRBD2. Looked up from germline, CDR1 is MNHNY and CDR2 is SVGAGI (reference sequence). There are 14 residues in the CDR3. Unmatched junction bases numbered 1, after V lost 2 bases and J lost 6 bases. For the CDR3, the DNA is TGTGCCAGCAGTTACGGACTAGCGGGGGCCGAGCAGTACTTC. It specifies CASSYGLAGAEQYF.

The V and J genes are TRBV28 and TRBJ2-7; 9 bases are shared with TRBD2. Losses at the gene ends were 2 bases for V and 2 bases for J; bases not matched to a gene: 7. The CDR3 extends over 16 amino acids. Looked up from germline, CDR1 is MDHEN and CDR2 is SYDVKM. The CDR3 DNA reads TGTGCCAGCAGTTTAGGGGCGGCGGGAGGGCCCTACGAGCAGTACTTC. It encodes CASSLGAAGGPYEQYF.

This rearrangement joins TRBV9 to TRBJ1-5; D gene uncertain. V lost 0 bases and J lost 3, with 10 bases in between. The germline V gene encodes CDR1 SGDLS and CDR2 YYNGEE. This CDR3 has 15 residues. The CDR3 DNA reads as TGTGCCAGCAGCGTAGATCCCGGGGACAATCAGCCCCAGCATTTT. Translating it yields CASSVDPGDNQPQHF.

This clone has a handful of counts. The genes are TRBV14 and TRBJ2-2; TRBD1 aligns across 10 bases. The CDR3 has 15 amino acids. Germline lookup yields CDR1 SGHDN and CDR2 FVKESK. The V segment lost 4 bases and the J segment 3 bases; nucleotides outside the gene matches: 2. The CDR3 here is CASSPGTGDTGELFF. CDR3 coding DNA: TGTGCCAGCAGCCCCGGGACAGGGGACACCGGGGAGCTGTTTTTT.

The chain carries TRBV6-5 and TRBJ1-1; D may be TRBD1 (6 bases). The CDR3 runs 14 residues. Germline V CDR1 and CDR2: MNHEY, SVGAGI. The V and J ends lost 6 bases and 1 base respectively, with 12 bases between them. The CDR3 region is CASSSDRSNTEAFF. The CDR3 DNA follows: TGTGCCAGCAGCTCGGACAGATCGAACACTGAAGCTTTCTTT.

The chain employs TRBV2 and TRBJ2-5; 11 nucleotides match TRBD2. The last part of the DNA fits TRBJ2-7 better; the J call may be wrong. Germline V gives CDR1 SNHLY, CDR2 FYNNEI. CDR3 length: 12 amino acids. The CDR3, as DNA: TGTGCCAGCAGACTAGCGGGAGACGAGCAGTACTTC. Its protein product is CASRLAGDEQYF.

The chain joins TRBV5-4 to TRBJ2-5, with TRBD2 identical over 9 bases. The DNA end favors TRBJ2-7, so the J call may be wrong. The V gene's germline CDR1 is SGHNT and CDR2 YYREEE (reference sequence). This CDR3 comprises 17 residues. CDR3 region: CASSLERVGTSTYEQYF. CDR3 sequence (DNA): TGTGCCAGCAGCTTGGAGCGCGTGGGGACTAGCACCTACGAGCAGTACTTC.

The CDR3 loop is CASSELGGFYEQYF. CDR3 nucleotide sequence: TGTGCCAGCAGTGAATTAGGGGGCTTCTACGAGCAGTACTTC. The chain couples TRBV25-1 to TRBJ2-5, with TRBD1 matching 7 bases. The J call could be wrong; TRBJ2-7 is a better fit for the DNA end. The germline V gene has CDR1 MGHDK and CDR2 SYGVNS. This CDR3 is built from 14 residues.

The genes are TRBV5-1 and TRBJ1-3; D gene unclear. V was trimmed by 0 bases and J by 0 bases, leaving 10 bases between them. CDR3 length: 16 residues. Looked up from germline, CDR1 is SGHRS and CDR2 is YFSETQ. The CDR3 bases are TGCGCCAGCAGCTTGGCTCTCAGTGCCTCTGGAAACACCATATATTTT. Protein product: CASSLALSASGNTIYF.

The chain combines TRBV7-8 with TRBJ1-5; D not resolved. The CDR3 contains 13 residues. With 2 bases removed from V and 3 bases from J, the gap between germline ends came to 5 bases. CDR1 SGHVS and CDR2 FQNEAQ come from the germline V gene. The CDR3 nucleotides read TGTGCCAGCAGCTTAAACAACAATCAGCCCCAGCATTTT. Amino acid sequence: CASSLNNNQPQHF.

The V call is TRBV21-1, the J call TRBJ1-2; TRBD1 is the table's D call and was not checked against the DNA. TRBV21-1 is designated a pseudogene. This CDR3 is built from 12 residues. The CDR3, as DNA: TGTGCCAGCTTCCAGGGGCGCGATGGCTACACCTTC. This gives the protein CASFQGRDGYTF.

The chain employs TRBV7-2 and TRBJ2-7, with a weak D call TRBD2 (6 bases). Trimming took off 6 bases at V and 3 bases at J, with 18 bases between the two ends. Germline CDR1 SGHTA, CDR2 FQGNSA. The CDR3 loop spans 15 amino acids. In DNA form, the CDR3 reads TGTGCCAGCAGTCGGGTTGCGGGGCTTGACTACGAGCAGTACTTC. Protein: CASSRVAGLDYEQYF.

This chain connects TRBV2 to TRBJ1-5; a weak D match, TRBD1 (5 bases). The length of the CDR3 is 17 residues. Trimming removed 5 bases from V and 5 bases from J, with 22 bases in between. CDR1 and CDR2 (germline): SNHLY, FYNNEI. CDR3 coding DNA: TGTGCCAGCAGTCGGGCAGCGGGGGGGGGAATTGATCAGCCCCAGCATTTT. This encodes CASSRAAGGGIDQPQHF.

CDR3 protein: CASSPPGQGRYGYTF. CDR3 DNA: TGTGCCAGCTCACCACCGGGGCAGGGTCGCTATGGCTACACCTTC. The genes are TRBV18 and TRBJ1-2; the D gene is possibly TRBD1 (5 bases). Trimming left V 0 bases short and J 4 bases short, with 12 bases between. Germline V gene sequence: CDR1 KGHSH, CDR2 LQKENI. The CDR3 has 15 amino acids.

This clone turned up a few times. The genes are TRBV21-1 and TRBJ2-2; TRBD1 reflects the table's D call only, with no check against the DNA. TRBV21-1 is given as a pseudogene. The CDR3 consists of 17 residues. CDR3 region: CASSKGTGQLNTGELFF. CDR3 nucleotide sequence: TGTGCCAGCAGCAAAGGTACGGGACAGCTGAACACCGGGGAGCTGTTTTTT.

The rearrangement links TRBV6-1 to TRBJ2-7, with 7 bases that match TRBD1. The CDR3 loop spans 12 amino acids. Looked up from germline, CDR1 is MNHNS and CDR2 is SASEGT. Trimming took 6 bases from V and 2 from J; bases not matched to a gene: 1. The CDR3 DNA sequence: TGTGCCAGCAGCCAGGGGGCCTACGAGCAGTACTTC. As protein: CASSQGAYEQYF.

In this sample, this clone turned up a few times. V and J are TRBV7-9 and TRBJ2-2, with D possibly matching TRBD2 (6 bases). Trimming left V 9 bases short and J 2 bases short, with 16 bases between. CDR1 and CDR2 (germline): SEHNR, FQNEAQ (reference sequence). The CDR3 is made up of 15 amino acids. The CDR3 reads CARSDSGRNTGELFF. CDR3 nucleotides: TGTGCCAGGTCAGATAGCGGCCGAAACACCGGGGAGCTGTTTTTT.

This clone was recorded a few times. This rearrangement joins TRBV11-2 to TRBJ2-7, with D hard to call. The V end lost 4 bases, the J end lost 0 bases, and 7 bases lay between the germline ends. This CDR3 comprises 13 residues. Germline V gene sequence: CDR1 SGHAT, CDR2 FQNNGV. In DNA, the CDR3 is TGTGCCAGCAGCTCTTTCAGCTCCTACGAGCAGTACTTC. Protein: CASSSFSSYEQYF.

This clone has more than one count but fewer than ten. The chain uses TRBV7-2 and TRBJ1-1; D ambiguous. The CDR3 has 15 residues. CDR1 SGHTA and CDR2 FQGNSA come from the germline V gene. V lost 5 bases and J 5 bases, leaving 18 bases between the germline ends. The chain's CDR3 is CASSPPAGVGTEAFF. DNA of the CDR3: TGTGCCAGCAGCCCTCCCGCCGGGGTAGGGACTGAAGCTTTCTTT.

Remarks on this clone: Its ends do not fully match the called genes, so a read error is possible. Other DNA sequences in the same sample also yield this CDR3. The gene calls are TRBV6-1 and TRBJ1-1; D gene ambiguous. CDR3 length equals 14 residues. Germline V gene lookup returns CDR1 MNHNS and CDR2 SASEGT. CDR3 in DNA: TGTGCCAGCAGTGAATGGGAGGAGGGCACTGAGGCTTTCTTT. Amino acids: CASSEWEEGTEAFF.

V is TRBV6-1 and J is TRBJ2-1, with 8 bases matching TRBD2. J lost 0 bases, V lost 7 bases, and 5 bases had no gene match. In germline, CDR1 is MNHNS, CDR2 SASEGT. The CDR3 contains 15 residues. This chain's CDR3 is CASTSSGVSYNEQFF. CDR3 DNA: TGTGCCAGCACCAGTAGCGGGGTCTCCTACAATGAGCAGTTCTTC.

This clone has only a few counts. The V and J genes are TRBV7-9 and TRBJ1-5, with 7 bases lining up with TRBD1. The trim removed 4 bases at V and 2 bases at J, leaving 5 bases unmatched. Germline assignment: CDR1 SEHNR and CDR2 FQNEAQ (reference sequence). This CDR3 region has 15 residues. DNA of the CDR3: TGTGCCAGCAGCTCCGACAGGGAGGGCAATCAGCCCCAGCATTTT. Residues: CASSSDREGNQPQHF.

J is TRBJ2-5 and V is TRBV6-5, with 7 bases lining up with TRBD1. Matching the DNA end better, TRBJ2-7 makes the J call doubtful. The CDR3 is made up of 14 amino acids. Germline lookup yields CDR1 MNHEY and CDR2 SVGAGI. The CDR3 here is CASSYTTGSYEQYF. The DNA of the CDR3 is TGTGCCAGCAGTTACACGACAGGGTCCTACGAGCAGTACTTC.

This clone was recorded only once. The genes are TRBV19 and TRBJ1-2, with 10 bases lining up with TRBD1. CDR3 length: 13 amino acids. V was clipped by 6 bases and J by 12 bases; unmatched bases: 10. The germline CDR1 and CDR2 sequences are LNHDA and SQIVND (reference sequence). As DNA, the CDR3 is TGTGCCAGTAGCCCAGTCCCGGGACAGGGGAACACCTTC. It is translated as CASSPVPGQGNTF. The entire variable domain, with the rest obtained from reference TRBV19 and TRBJ1-2, is as follows: DGGITQSPKYLFRKEGQNVTLSCEQNLNHDAMYWYRQDPGQGLRLIYYSQIVNDFQKGDIAEGYSVSREKKESFPLTVTSAQKNPTAFYLCASSPVPGQGNTFGSGTRLTVV.

V and J are TRBV5-1 and TRBJ2-7, with D tentatively TRBD1 (6 bases). Germline V gives CDR1 SGHRS, CDR2 YFSETQ. Trimming stripped 5 bases from V and 4 bases from J, with 16 bases between. This CDR3 has 14 residues. CDR3 nucleotide sequence: TGCGCCAGCAGTAGAACCGGGACAATTTACGAGCAGTACTTC. Its protein is CASSRTGTIYEQYF.

This chain links TRBV6-1 with TRBJ1-1; the D gene is possibly TRBD1 (5 bases). CDR1 MNHNS and CDR2 SASEGT come from the germline V gene. This CDR3 contains 15 residues. The V gene lost 6 bases and the J gene lost 1 base, with 15 bases spanning the gap. The CDR3 loop is CASRRVGGGNTEAFF. DNA of the CDR3: TGTGCCAGCAGGAGGGTGGGCGGGGGGAACACTGAAGCTTTCTTT.

The chain is built from TRBV27 and TRBJ1-1; 7 bases align to TRBD1. Germline CDR1 MNHEY, CDR2 SMNVEV (reference sequence). Germline trimming cut 2 bases from V and 4 bases from J; bases unmatched to any gene: 1. CDR3 length: 13 residues. CDR3 DNA: TGTGCCAGCAGTTTACAGGGGGTCACTGAAGCTTTCTTT. Amino acid sequence: CASSLQGVTEAFF.

This clone turned up a few times. The rearrangement links TRBV10-3 to TRBJ1-1, with D maybe TRBD1 (5 bases). CDR3 size: 13 residues. In germline, CDR1 is ENHRY, CDR2 SYGVKD. Trimming removed 6 bases from V and 2 bases from J, with 10 bases in between. The CDR3, as DNA: TGTGCCATCAGGGAGACAGCCAACACTGAAGCTTTCTTT. Amino acid sequence: CAIRETANTEAFF.

The J gene is TRBJ2-3, the V gene TRBV7-6; 13 positions agree with TRBD2. V was clipped by 4 bases and J by 5 bases; unmatched bases: 9. Per germline, CDR1 SGHVS and CDR2 FNYEAQ. This CDR3 contains 17 residues. CDR3 nucleotide sequence: TGTGCCAGCAGCTACTCCAGGACTAGCGGGAGTAGAGATACGCAGTATTTT. It yields the protein CASSYSRTSGSRDTQYF.

The CDR3 bases are TGCGCCAGCAGAACCGGGACAGTCTACTATGGCTACACCTTC. It specifies CASRTGTVYYGYTF. The rearrangement joins TRBV5-1 to TRBJ1-2; 7 bases are a match to TRBD1. The CDR3 has 14 amino acids. Germline loops: CDR1 SGHRS, CDR2 YFSETQ. V shed 5 bases, J shed 3 bases, and the junction held 7 bases outside the gene matches.